This TCR beta chain was identified in a study of blood T cell repertoires in COVID-19. Across the whole study: COVID-19 samples collected from the United States, Italy and Spain covered acute and convalescent phases.

This study enrolled people aged roughly 18 to 100 from 24 US geographic areas. Within 2 weeks before study entry, exposed participants met a COVID-19 case. Under the authors' procedure: By means of reference gene primer amplification, nucleated cell counts were estimated. The method was immunoSEQ multiplex PCR; TCRdb's version includes in-frame clones alone and lacks a portion of them. From that table come the V and J calls and clone size; the DNA was used to work out D and trimming. The sample has over 250,000 clones, around 80% seen once. Input material: PBMCs or T cells enriched from blood (not recorded which). The source of this sequence is a man in his forties who had been exposed to COVID-19.

Written as DNA, the CDR3 is TGTGCCAGTAGCATCCCCCGGGACTTCTCCAGTCGTCAGCCCCAGCATTTT. Amino acid sequence: CASSIPRDFSSRQPQHF. The chain combines TRBV19 with TRBJ1-5; maybe TRBD1 (5 bases). CDR1 LNHDA and CDR2 SQIVND come from the germline V gene (reference sequence). CDR3 length: 17 amino acids. V lost 6 bases and J 6 bases, leaving 24 bases between the germline ends.